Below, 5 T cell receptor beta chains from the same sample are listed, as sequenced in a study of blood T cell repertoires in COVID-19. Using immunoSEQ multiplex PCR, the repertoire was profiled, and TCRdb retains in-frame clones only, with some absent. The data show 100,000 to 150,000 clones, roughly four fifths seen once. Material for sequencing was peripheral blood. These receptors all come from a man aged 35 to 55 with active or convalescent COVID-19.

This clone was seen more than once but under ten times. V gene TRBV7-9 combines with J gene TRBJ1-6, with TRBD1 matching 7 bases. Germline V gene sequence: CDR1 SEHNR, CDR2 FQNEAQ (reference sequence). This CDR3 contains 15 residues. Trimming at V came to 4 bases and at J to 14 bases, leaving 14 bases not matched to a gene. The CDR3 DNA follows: TGTGCCAGCAGCTCCTCGACAGGGATTGGGTGGACCCTCCACTTT. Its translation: CASSSSTGIGWTLHF.

The CDR3 loop is CASPRGQGSTGELFF. The DNA of the CDR3 is TGTGCCAGCCCCCGAGGTCAGGGGAGCACCGGGGAGCTGTTTTTT. V is TRBV6-5 and J is TRBJ2-2; D perhaps matches TRBD1 (6 bases). This CDR3 contains 15 residues. Germline CDR1 and CDR2: MNHEY and SVGAGI. With 8 bases removed from V and 4 bases from J, the gap between germline ends came to 17 bases.

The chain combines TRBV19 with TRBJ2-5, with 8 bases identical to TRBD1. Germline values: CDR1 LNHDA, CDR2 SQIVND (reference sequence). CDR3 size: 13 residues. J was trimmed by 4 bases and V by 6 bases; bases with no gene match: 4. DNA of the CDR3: TGTGCCAGTAGGAGCGGACAGGGAGAGACCCAGTACTTC. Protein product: CASRSGQGETQYF.

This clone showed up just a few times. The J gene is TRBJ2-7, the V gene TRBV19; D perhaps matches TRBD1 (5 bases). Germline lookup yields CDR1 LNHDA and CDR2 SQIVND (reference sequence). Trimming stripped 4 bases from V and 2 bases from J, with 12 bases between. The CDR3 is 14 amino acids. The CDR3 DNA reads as TGTGCCAGTAGTACCCCGGCCAGGGCCTACGAGCAGTACTTC. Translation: CASSTPARAYEQYF.

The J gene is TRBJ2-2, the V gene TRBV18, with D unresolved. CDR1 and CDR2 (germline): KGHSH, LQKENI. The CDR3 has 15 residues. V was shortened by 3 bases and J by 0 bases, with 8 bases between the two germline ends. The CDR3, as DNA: TGTGCCAGCTCACCCTGGCCAGCGAACACCGGGGAGCTGTTTTTT. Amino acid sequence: CASSPWPANTGELFF.